A single sample is the source of the 23 T cell receptor beta chains below, sequenced in a study of response to subunit inactivated influenza vaccine. TCRdb itself ran the RT-PCR reads through MiXCR, one entry per CDR3 protein. The data contain roughly 630,000 distinct CDR3 sequences, 14% of them singletons. The sequencing used PBMCs from blood, collected around two weeks before vaccination. Source of these receptors: a man aged 45-60 years who received an inactivated influenza vaccine.

This clonotype was detected only a few times. The V call is TRBV20-1, the J call TRBJ2-5; D tentatively fits TRBD1 or TRBD2 (5 bases each). There are 15 residues in the CDR3. The V end was cut by 0 bases, the J end by 5 bases, with 16 bases between. CDR1 and CDR2 from the germline V gene are DFQATT and SNEGSKA (reference sequence). CDR3 sequence reads: CSARDGWGSRETQYF. The CDR3 DNA follows: TGCAGTGCTAGAGATGGTTGGGGGAGTCGCGAGACCCAGTACTTC.

The chain is built from TRBV20-1 and TRBJ2-3; TRBD1 agrees at 9 bases. V gave up 6 bases and J gave up 4 bases; unmatched junction bases: 8. The CDR3 covers 14 residues. Germline V lookup: CDR1 DFQATT, CDR2 SNEGSKA (reference sequence). The CDR3 protein is CSAVNRGRSDTQYF. The CDR3 nucleotides are TGCAGTGCAGTAAACAGGGGGCGATCAGATACGCAGTATTTT.

The chain joins TRBV18 to TRBJ1-2, with D unclear. V dropped 3 bases and J dropped 8 bases, with 10 bases sitting between them. Germline assignment: CDR1 KGHSH and CDR2 LQKENI. This CDR3 spans 12 amino acids. CDR3 sequence reads: CASSPDRKGYTF. In nucleotides, the CDR3 is TGTGCCAGCTCACCGGATAGGAAAGGCTACACCTTC.

The chain's CDR3 is CSAAREYYNEQFF. The DNA for the CDR3 is TGCAGTGCGGCTCGGGAGTACTACAATGAGCAGTTCTTC. The chain carries TRBV20-1 and TRBJ2-1; possible D gene TRBD2, 6 bases. From germline, CDR1 is DFQATT and CDR2 SNEGSKA (reference sequence). The CDR3 length is 13 residues. V was pared by 6 bases and J by 3 bases, with 12 bases between.

This clonotype was seen more than once but under ten times. This chain uses TRBV5-1 with TRBJ2-7; 7 bases align to TRBD1. The CDR3 is made up of 14 amino acids. V was clipped by 0 bases and J by 5 bases; unmatched bases: 5. CDR1 and CDR2 (germline): SGHRS, YFSETQ. The CDR3 reads CASSLEGAGDEQYF. CDR3 coding DNA: TGCGCCAGCAGCTTGGAGGGGGCCGGTGACGAGCAGTACTTC.

This clonotype was counted ten times or more. V usage is TRBV5-1 and J usage is TRBJ2-3; TRBD2 aligns across 7 bases. Germline-derived CDR1 and CDR2 are SGHRS and YFSETQ. J lost 2 bases, V lost 3 bases, and 6 bases had no gene match. This CDR3 is built from 15 residues. CDR3 region: CASSSSGVSTDTQYF. The DNA for the CDR3 is TGCGCCAGCAGCTCGAGCGGGGTGTCCACAGATACGCAGTATTTT.

The chain is built from TRBV20-1 and TRBJ2-1; 8 bases agree with TRBD1. The germline V gene encodes CDR1 DFQATT and CDR2 SNEGSKA (reference sequence). J gave up 12 bases and V 2 bases, and 6 bases lay outside the gene matches. The CDR3 has 12 residues. In nucleotides, the CDR3 is TGCAGTGCTAGATCGGACAGGGTAAGGCAGTTCTTC. This gives the protein CSARSDRVRQFF.

The rearrangement joins TRBV20-1 to TRBJ2-5; 7 bases map to TRBD2. The CDR3 extends over 12 amino acids. Germline V gene lookup returns CDR1 DFQATT and CDR2 SNEGSKA (reference sequence). V lost 6 bases, J lost 5 bases, and 6 bases stayed unmatched. For the CDR3, the DNA is TGCAGTGCCCTAGCGGTGGGGGAGACCCAGTACTTC. It translates to CSALAVGETQYF.

The rearrangement links TRBV30 to TRBJ2-4; D might be TRBD1 (5 bases). The CDR3 is made up of 14 amino acids. V dropped 0 bases and J dropped 0 bases, with 6 bases sitting between them. The germline CDR1 and CDR2 sequences are GTSNPN and SVGIG (reference sequence). CDR3 residues: CAWSVGLAKNIQYF. As DNA, the CDR3 is TGTGCCTGGAGTGTGGGGCTAGCCAAAAACATTCAGTACTTC. The entire variable domain, with the rest obtained from reference TRBV30 and TRBJ2-4, is as follows: SQTIHQWPATLVQPVGSPLSLECTVEGTSNPNLYWYRQAAGRGLQLLFYSVGIGQISSEVPQNLSASRPQDRQFILSSKKLLLSDSGFYLCAWSVGLAKNIQYFGAGTRLSVL.

This chain joins TRBV2 and TRBJ2-1, with TRBD1 matching 7 bases. The V gene's germline CDR1 is SNHLY and CDR2 FYNNEI. The CDR3 extends over 12 amino acids. V lost 7 bases, J lost 15 bases, and 12 bases stayed unmatched. CDR3 in amino acids: CASTRTGQRLFF. The DNA of the CDR3 is TGTGCCAGCACGAGGACGGGACAGAGGTTGTTCTTC.

This clonotype has a handful of counts. The chain links TRBV4-3 to TRBJ2-7, with 10 bases lining up with TRBD2. With V trimmed by 0 bases and J by 5 bases, 7 bases remained unmatched. Germline V gene data show CDR1 as LGHNA and CDR2 as YSLEER. This CDR3 has 16 residues. The CDR3 DNA follows: TGCGCCAGCAGCCAAGATTTTATCCTAGCGGGAGACGAGCAGTACTTC. It is translated as CASSQDFILAGDEQYF.

The table lists this clonotype with many counts. V gene TRBV27 combines with J gene TRBJ1-5, with D hard to call. The germline V and J ends were trimmed by 5 bases and 2 bases, with 13 bases remaining between them. The CDR3 has 15 residues. Germline assignment: CDR1 MNHEY and CDR2 SMNVEV (reference sequence). CDR3 loop: CASSPKNLRNQPQHF. The CDR3 region has the DNA TGTGCCAGCAGTCCAAAGAACTTACGCAATCAGCCCCAGCATTTT.

This clonotype was seen at least ten times. This chain links TRBV6-1 with TRBJ2-2, with a possible D match to TRBD1 (5 bases). There are 14 residues in the CDR3. Trimming shortened V by 8 bases and J by 4 bases, and 14 bases separated the two germline ends. The V gene's germline CDR1 is MNHNS and CDR2 SASEGT. CDR3 DNA: TGTGCCAGCTCCTCTGGGCAGGGCACCGGGGAGCTGTTTTTT. Its translation is CASSSGQGTGELFF.

This clonotype was counted between two and nine times. The V and J genes are TRBV10-3 and TRBJ2-1, with TRBD2 identical over 10 bases. The CDR3 covers 16 residues. The germline V gene encodes CDR1 ENHRY and CDR2 SYGVKD. V trimming: 2 bases; J trimming: 6 bases; junction bases outside the gene matches: 7. CDR3 sequence: CAISEGLAGVGNEQFF. CDR3 nucleotides: TGTGCCATCAGTGAGGGCCTAGCGGGAGTCGGCAATGAGCAGTTCTTC.

A word on this clonotype: An end of the junction does not agree with germline; a read error may underlie this. The chain has TRBV7-6 and TRBJ2-5, with TRBD2 matching over 8 bases. Germline V CDR1 and CDR2: SGHVS, FNYEAQ. This CDR3 is built from 14 residues. The CDR3 DNA is TGTGCCAGCAGCTTAGCCAAAGCGGGGGAGCCCCAAGACTTC. Translated: CASSLAKAGEPQDF.

This clonotype was picked up a small number of times. The chain employs TRBV4-2 and TRBJ2-5; TRBD2 aligns across 14 bases. This CDR3 contains 17 residues. V was clipped by 3 bases and J by 5 bases; unmatched bases: 8. Germline CDR1 LGHNA, CDR2 YNFKEQ. CDR3 loop: CASSHRGLAGAGETQYF. The CDR3 DNA follows: TGTGCCAGCAGCCACAGGGGACTAGCGGGGGCGGGGGAGACCCAGTACTTC.

This clonotype was seen a few times. The rearrangement joins TRBV11-2 to TRBJ2-2; perhaps TRBD1 as D (6 bases). Trimming cost V 7 bases and J 6 bases, with 21 bases left between them. This CDR3 is built from 16 residues. CDR1 and CDR2 (germline): SGHAT, FQNNGV. In nucleotides, the CDR3 is TGTGCCAGCAACACTTTTTGGGACAAGGTCGCCGGGGAGCTGTTTTTT. As protein: CASNTFWDKVAGELFF.

This clonotype was counted ten times or more. The chain recombines TRBV28 with TRBJ2-4; 8 nucleotides agree with TRBD1. Germline V gives CDR1 MDHEN, CDR2 SYDVKM. The CDR3 is made up of 17 amino acids. J lost 1 base, V lost 5 bases, and 10 bases had no gene match. The CDR3 DNA sequence: TGTGCCAGCAGTCCCAGTCCCGGACAGGGCGCCAAAAACATTCAGTACTTC. Translation gives CASSPSPGQGAKNIQYF.

This clonotype has a handful of counts. The chain joins TRBV20-1 to TRBJ2-5; D call uncertain. The CDR3 consists of 14 residues. The V end lost 1 base, the J end lost 2 bases, and 11 bases lay between the germline ends. Germline V gene lookup returns CDR1 DFQATT and CDR2 SNEGSKA (reference sequence). The CDR3 sequence is CSARGFQAQETQYF. CDR3 in DNA: TGCAGTGCTAGAGGCTTCCAGGCACAAGAGACCCAGTACTTC.

The table lists this clonotype with a few counts. The V gene is TRBV14, the J gene TRBJ1-1; D is undetermined. The V end lost 1 base, the J end lost 3 bases, and 18 bases lay between the germline ends. CDR3 size: 17 residues. The germline V gene encodes CDR1 SGHDN and CDR2 FVKESK. The CDR3 bases are TGTGCCAGCAGCCAAGTTAGGGAGAATAACCAGGACACTGAAGCTTTCTTT. The encoded protein is CASSQVRENNQDTEAFF.

The V and J genes are TRBV20-1 and TRBJ2-1; 7 nucleotides agree with TRBD2. Trimming at V came to 3 bases and at J to 0 bases, leaving 17 bases not matched to a gene. The CDR3 extends over 19 amino acids. CDR1 is DFQATT, CDR2 SNEGSKA, per germline (reference sequence). CDR3 amino acids: CSASPGGVAGKSSYNEQFF. The CDR3 nucleotides read TGCAGTGCTAGCCCGGGGGGAGTAGCGGGTAAGAGCTCCTACAATGAGCAGTTCTTC.

This chain uses TRBV5-5 with TRBJ2-7; 8 bases fit TRBD1. This CDR3 contains 15 residues. V was pared by 5 bases and J by 3 bases, with 10 bases of the junction left unmatched. Looked up from germline, CDR1 is SGHKS and CDR2 is YYEKEE (reference sequence). CDR3 sequence: CASSMQGAQSYEQYF. CDR3 nucleotides: TGTGCCAGCAGTATGCAGGGGGCGCAGAGCTACGAGCAGTACTTC.

This clonotype has a handful of counts. The chain recombines TRBV6-1 with TRBJ1-4; D might be TRBD1 (6 bases). Germline V CDR1 and CDR2: MNHNS, SASEGT. Between the trimmed V and J ends, which lost 10 bases and 5 bases, there was a span of 14 bases. The CDR3 length is 13 residues. DNA for the CDR3: TGTGCCACAAGGCGGGGGCTGAATGAAAAACTGTTTTTT. Its translation: CATRRGLNEKLFF.